These T cell receptor beta chains were read from a single sample in a study of neurological immune-mediated disorders. Using its own MiXCR run on the 5' RACE reads, TCRdb lists one record per CDR3 protein. This sample carries some 65,000 distinct CDR3 sequences, 5.2% of them seen once, and the ten largest clones take less than 3.5%. The sample comprised PBMCs. The origin of the receptors is a woman aged 25-40 years with multiple sclerosis. The CDR3 runs from the conserved cysteine through the conserved F or W. The D gene is left open where the match is weak. A row's size may be missing; if present it is once, few, many or a size class.

V gene	clone size	D gene	J gene	CDR3 protein	CDR3 DNA
TRBV7-8	many	.	TRBJ2-1	CASSLAGVLGYNEQFF	TGTGCCAGCAGCTTAGCAGGGGTTTTAGGGTACAATGAGCAGTTCTTC
TRBV28	many	.	TRBJ1-4	CASSDLDSQGEKLFF	TGTGCCAGCAGTGATCTGGACTCCCAGGGGGAAAAACTGTTTTTT
TRBV18	.	.	TRBJ2-7	CASSPSGADEQYF	TGTGCCAGCTCACCTTCGGGGGCCGACGAGCAGTACTTC
TRBV20-1	.	.	TRBJ1-1	CSAKSPVGFNEAFF	TGCAGTGCCAAGTCACCGGTCGGTTTTAATGAAGCTTTCTTT
TRBV4-2	.	.	TRBJ2-7	CASSLKRKSYEQYF	TGTGCCAGCAGCCTCAAGAGAAAGAGCTACGAGCAGTACTTC
TRBV6-1	many	.	TRBJ2-6	CASEIKRGANVLTF	TGTGCCAGCGAGATTAAACGTGGGGCCAACGTCCTGACTTTC
TRBV7-2	many	TRBD2	TRBJ2-2	CASSLVSAGDLGELFF	TGTGCCAGCAGCTTAGTTTCAGCGGGGGATCTGGGGGAGCTGTTTTTT
TRBV7-3	many	TRBD2	TRBJ2-3	CASSLRGLAGGPDTQYF	TGTGCCAGCAGCTTAAGGGGACTAGCGGGGGGCCCAGATACGCAGTATTTT
TRBV5-4	many	.	TRBJ1-4	CASSSVGTTNEKLFF	TGTGCCAGCAGCTCGGTCGGGACAACTAATGAAAAACTGTTTTTT
TRBV7-2	many	.	TRBJ2-3	CASSLGSTDTQYF	TGTGCCAGCAGCTTAGGTAGCACAGATACGCAGTATTTT
TRBV5-6	.	.	TRBJ1-5	CASSLSGGRQPQNF	TGTGCCAGCAGCTTGTCGGGGGGGAGACAGCCCCAGAATTTT
TRBV15	many	.	TRBJ2-7	CATSSRDTHYEQYF	TGTGCCACCAGCAGCCGGGACACCCACTACGAGCAGTACTTC
TRBV18	few	TRBD1	TRBJ1-2	CASSPPGQGYGYTF	TGTGCCAGCTCACCCCCGGGACAGGGATATGGCTACACCTTC
TRBV27	many	TRBD1	TRBJ1-4	CASSPWTGAEKLFF	TGTGCCAGCAGTCCTTGGACAGGGGCTGAAAAACTGTTTTTT
TRBV12-3/TRBV12-4	many	.	TRBJ1-5	CASSVEQGQPQHF	TGTGCCAGCAGTGTAGAACAGGGTCAGCCCCAGCATTTT
TRBV2	many	.	TRBJ1-4	CASRMGGLANEKLFF	TGTGCCAGCAGGATGGGGGGGCTAGCAAATGAAAAACTGTTTTTT
TRBV4-1	many	TRBD1	TRBJ2-1	CASSLGPPGTGSHEQFF	TGCGCCAGCAGCCTCGGCCCCCCCGGGACAGGGTCCCATGAGCAGTTCTTC
TRBV20-1	many	.	TRBJ2-3	CSASPSLTDTQYF	TGCAGTGCCTCCCCATCGCTCACAGATACGCAGTATTTT
TRBV13	many	.	TRBJ2-7	CASSPTRLGAYEQYF	TGTGCCAGCAGCCCAACCCGACTAGGTGCCTACGAGCAGTACTTC
TRBV5-1	many	.	TRBJ1-1	CASSLEGRGNTEAFF	TGCGCCAGCAGCTTGGAAGGCAGGGGGAACACTGAAGCTTTCTTT